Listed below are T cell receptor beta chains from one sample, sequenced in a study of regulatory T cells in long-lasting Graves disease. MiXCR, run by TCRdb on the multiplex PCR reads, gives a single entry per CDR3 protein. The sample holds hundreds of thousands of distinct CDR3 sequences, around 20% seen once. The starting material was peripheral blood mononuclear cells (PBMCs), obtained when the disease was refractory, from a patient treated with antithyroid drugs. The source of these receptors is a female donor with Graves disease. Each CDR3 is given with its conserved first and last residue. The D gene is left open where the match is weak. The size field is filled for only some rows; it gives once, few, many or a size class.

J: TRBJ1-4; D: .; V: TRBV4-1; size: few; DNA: TGCGCCAGCAGCCAAGAGCCAGGGGATGAAAAACTGTTTTTT; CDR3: CASSQEPGDEKLFF
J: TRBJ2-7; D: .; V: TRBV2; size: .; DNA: TGTGCCAGCAGTATTGTTGAGGGTCCCCCCTACGAGCGGTACTTC; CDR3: CASSIVEGPPYERYF
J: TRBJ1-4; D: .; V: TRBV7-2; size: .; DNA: TGTGCCAGCAGCTTAGCTGGCCGTGAAAAACTGTTTTTT; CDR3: CASSLAGREKLFF
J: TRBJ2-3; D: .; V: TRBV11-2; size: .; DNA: TGTGCCAGCAGCCCCCCCGATCGGGTTCGTGCAGATACGCAGTATTTT; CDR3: CASSPPDRVRADTQYF
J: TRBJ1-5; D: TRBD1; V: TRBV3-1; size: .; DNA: TGTGCCAGCAGCCAACCGGGACAGACCCAGCATTTT; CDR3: CASSQPGQTQHF
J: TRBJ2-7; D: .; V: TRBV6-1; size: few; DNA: TGTGCCAGCAGACCCCAGGGGGGCCTGGGCGAGCAGTACTTC; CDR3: CASRPQGGLGEQYF
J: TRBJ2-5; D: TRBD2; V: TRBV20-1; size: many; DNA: TGCAGTGCTAAATCTAGCGGGAGGATTCAAGAGACCCAGTACTTC; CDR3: CSAKSSGRIQETQYF
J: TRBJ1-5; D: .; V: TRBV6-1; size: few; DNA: TGTGCCAGCAGTGTGGGCAGGGGTTTGAATCAGCCCCAGCATTTT; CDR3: CASSVGRGLNQPQHF
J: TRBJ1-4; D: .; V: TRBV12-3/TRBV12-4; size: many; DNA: TGTGCCAGCAGTTACCGATCTAGGGGTGAAAAACTGTTTTTT; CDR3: CASSYRSRGEKLFF
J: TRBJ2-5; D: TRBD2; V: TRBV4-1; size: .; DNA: TGCGCCAGCAGCCTGGGGGTAGCGGGAGTTTCTGAGACCCAGTACTTC; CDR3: CASSLGVAGVSETQYF
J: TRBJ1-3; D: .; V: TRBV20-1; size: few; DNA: TGCAGTGCTATAAACGGAGGTAGCTCTGGAAACACCATATATTTT; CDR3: CSAINGGSSGNTIYF
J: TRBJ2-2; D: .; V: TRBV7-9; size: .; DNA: TGTGCCAGCAGCCCCAGGGGTTCCGGGGAGCTGTTTTTT; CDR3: CASSPRGSGELFF
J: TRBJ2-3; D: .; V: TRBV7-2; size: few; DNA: TGTGCCAGCAGCTTAGTTGGGTCAGATACGCAGTATTTT; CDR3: CASSLVGSDTQYF
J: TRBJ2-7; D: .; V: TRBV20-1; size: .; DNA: TGCAGTGCTCTTGCCTACGAGCAGTACTTC; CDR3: CSALAYEQYF
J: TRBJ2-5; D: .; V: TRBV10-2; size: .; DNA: TGCGCCAGCAGTGACCTAGCGCGCCGAGAGACCCAGTACTTC; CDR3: CASSDLARRETQYF
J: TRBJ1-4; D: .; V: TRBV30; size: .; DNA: TGTGCCTGGAGGCACCCGGGTATGGGTGAAAAACTGTTTTTT; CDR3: CAWRHPGMGEKLFF
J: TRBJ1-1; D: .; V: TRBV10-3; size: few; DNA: TGTGCCATCAGTGCGGGGGGCCCTGCCACTGAAGCTTTCTTT; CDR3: CAISAGGPATEAFF
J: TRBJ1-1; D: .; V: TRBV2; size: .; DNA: TGTGCCAGCCTATTGGACTGGTTGGGGACTGAAGCTTTCTTT; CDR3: CASLLDWLGTEAFF
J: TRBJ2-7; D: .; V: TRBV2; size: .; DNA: TGTGCCAGTGGGAGGACATCCCCACGGGAGCAGTACTTC; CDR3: CASGRTSPREQYF
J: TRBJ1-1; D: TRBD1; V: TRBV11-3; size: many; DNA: TGTGCCAGCAGCCCAACACACCTGGGACAGCCCAACACTGAAGCTTTCTTT; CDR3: CASSPTHLGQPNTEAFF
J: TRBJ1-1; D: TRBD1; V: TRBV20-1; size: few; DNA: TGCAGTGCCGGCCCGGGACAGGAGGCGGTCGGAGCTTTCTTT; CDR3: CSAGPGQEAVGAFF
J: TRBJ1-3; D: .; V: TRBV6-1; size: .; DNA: TGTGCCAGCGTTCGGAGGGCCAACTCTGGAAACACCATATATTTT; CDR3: CASVRRANSGNTIYF
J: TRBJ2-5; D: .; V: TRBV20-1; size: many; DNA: TGCAGTGTTCAGCGGAATGTGCAAGAGACCCAGTACTTC; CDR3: CSVQRNVQETQYF